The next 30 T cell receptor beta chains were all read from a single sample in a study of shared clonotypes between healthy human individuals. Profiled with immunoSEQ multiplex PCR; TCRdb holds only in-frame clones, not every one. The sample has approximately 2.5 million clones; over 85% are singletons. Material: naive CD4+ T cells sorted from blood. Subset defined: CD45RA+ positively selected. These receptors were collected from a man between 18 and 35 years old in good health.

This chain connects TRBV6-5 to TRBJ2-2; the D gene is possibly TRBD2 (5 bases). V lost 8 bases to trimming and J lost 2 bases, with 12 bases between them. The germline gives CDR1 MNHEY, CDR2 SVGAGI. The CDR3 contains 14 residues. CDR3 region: CASRPDFNTGELFF. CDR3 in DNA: TGTGCCAGCCGCCCGGACTTTAACACCGGGGAGCTGTTTTTT.

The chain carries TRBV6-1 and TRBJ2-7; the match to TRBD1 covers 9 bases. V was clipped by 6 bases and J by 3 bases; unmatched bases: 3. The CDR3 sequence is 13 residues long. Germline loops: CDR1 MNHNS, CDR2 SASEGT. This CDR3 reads CASSRDRDYEQYF. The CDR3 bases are TGTGCCAGCAGCCGGGACAGGGACTACGAGCAGTACTTC.

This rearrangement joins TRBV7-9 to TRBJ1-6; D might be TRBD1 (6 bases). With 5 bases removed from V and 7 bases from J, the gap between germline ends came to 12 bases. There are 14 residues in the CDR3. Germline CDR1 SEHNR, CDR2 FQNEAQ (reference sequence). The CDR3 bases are TGTGCCAGCAGCCATACAGGGAACAATTCACCCCTCCACTTT. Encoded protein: CASSHTGNNSPLHF.

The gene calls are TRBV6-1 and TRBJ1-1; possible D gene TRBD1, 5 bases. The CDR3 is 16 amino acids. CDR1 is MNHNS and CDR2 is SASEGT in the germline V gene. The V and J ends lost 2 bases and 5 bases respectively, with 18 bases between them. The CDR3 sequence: CASSEIKGPKGTEAFF. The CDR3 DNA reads TGTGCCAGCAGTGAAATTAAGGGGCCGAAGGGAACTGAAGCTTTCTTT.

The CDR3 DNA reads TGTGCCTGGAGTGAACTAGCGGGAGGTGAGCAGTTCTTC. Residues: CAWSELAGGEQFF. The V gene is TRBV30, the J gene TRBJ2-1; 12 nucleotides line up with TRBD2. Unmatched junction bases numbered 1, after V lost 1 base and J lost 9 bases. The germline V gene has CDR1 GTSNPN and CDR2 SVGIG (reference sequence). The CDR3 runs to 13 residues. Full variable domain (remainder filled in from reference TRBV30 and TRBJ2-1): SQTIHQWPATLVQPVGSPLSLECTVEGTSNPNLYWYRQAAGRGLQLLFYSVGIGQISSEVPQNLSASRPQDRQFILSSKKLLLSDSGFYLCAWSELAGGEQFFGPGTRLTVL.

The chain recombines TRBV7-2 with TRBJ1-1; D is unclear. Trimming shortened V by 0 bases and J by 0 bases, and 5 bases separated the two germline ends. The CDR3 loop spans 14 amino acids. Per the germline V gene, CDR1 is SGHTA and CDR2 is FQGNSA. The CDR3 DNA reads TGTGCCAGCAGCTTAGCACAGCTGAACACTGAAGCTTTCTTT. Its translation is CASSLAQLNTEAFF.

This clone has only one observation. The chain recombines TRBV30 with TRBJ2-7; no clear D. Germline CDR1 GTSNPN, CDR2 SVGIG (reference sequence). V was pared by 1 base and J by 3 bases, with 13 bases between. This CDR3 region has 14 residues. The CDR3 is CAWSGHPTGYEQYF. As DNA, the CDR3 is TGTGCCTGGAGTGGACACCCGACGGGCTACGAGCAGTACTTC.

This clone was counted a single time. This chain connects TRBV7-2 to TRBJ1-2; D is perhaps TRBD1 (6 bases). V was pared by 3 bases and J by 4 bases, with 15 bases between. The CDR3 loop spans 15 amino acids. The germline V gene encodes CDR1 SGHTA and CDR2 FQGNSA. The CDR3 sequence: CASSFGQTSSYGYTF. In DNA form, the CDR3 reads TGTGCCAGCAGCTTTGGACAGACCAGCTCCTATGGCTACACCTTC.

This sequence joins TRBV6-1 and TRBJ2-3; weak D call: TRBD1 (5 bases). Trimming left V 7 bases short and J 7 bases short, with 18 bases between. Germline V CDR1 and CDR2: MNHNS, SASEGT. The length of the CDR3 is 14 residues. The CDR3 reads CASNGLWGANTQYF. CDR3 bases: TGTGCCAGCAACGGGCTATGGGGCGCAAATACGCAGTATTTT.

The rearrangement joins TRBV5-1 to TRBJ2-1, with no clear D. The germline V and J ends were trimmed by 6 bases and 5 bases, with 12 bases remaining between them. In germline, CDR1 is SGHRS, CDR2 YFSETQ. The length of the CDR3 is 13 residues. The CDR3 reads CASKGRRDNEQFF. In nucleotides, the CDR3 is TGCGCCAGCAAGGGCCGTCGGGACAATGAGCAGTTCTTC. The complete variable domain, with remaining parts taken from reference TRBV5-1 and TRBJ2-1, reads KAGVTQTPRYLIKTRGQQVTLSCSPISGHRSVSWYQQTPGQGLQFLFEYFSETQRNKGNFPGRFSGRQFSNSRSEMNVSTLELGDSALYLCASKGRRDNEQFFGPGTRLTVL.

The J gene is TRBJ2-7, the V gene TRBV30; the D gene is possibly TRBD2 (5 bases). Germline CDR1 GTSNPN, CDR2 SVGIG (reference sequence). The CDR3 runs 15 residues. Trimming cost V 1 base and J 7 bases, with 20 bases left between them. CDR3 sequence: CAWSEFKPGSGEQYF. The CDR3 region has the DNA TGTGCCTGGAGTGAGTTTAAGCCGGGGTCCGGAGAGCAGTACTTC.

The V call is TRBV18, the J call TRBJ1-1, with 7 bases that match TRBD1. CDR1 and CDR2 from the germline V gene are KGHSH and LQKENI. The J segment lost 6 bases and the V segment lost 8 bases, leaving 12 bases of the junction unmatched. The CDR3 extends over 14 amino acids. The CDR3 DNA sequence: TGTGCCAGCACTGCGGGACAGTTGATAGCTGAAGCTTTCTTT. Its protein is CASTAGQLIAEAFF.

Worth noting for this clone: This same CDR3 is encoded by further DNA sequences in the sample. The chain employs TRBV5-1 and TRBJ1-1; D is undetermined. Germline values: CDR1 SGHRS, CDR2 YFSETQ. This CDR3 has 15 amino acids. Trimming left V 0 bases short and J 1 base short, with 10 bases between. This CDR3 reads CASSLAPGKNTEAFF. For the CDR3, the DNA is TGCGCCAGCAGCTTGGCTCCAGGCAAGAACACTGAAGCTTTCTTT.

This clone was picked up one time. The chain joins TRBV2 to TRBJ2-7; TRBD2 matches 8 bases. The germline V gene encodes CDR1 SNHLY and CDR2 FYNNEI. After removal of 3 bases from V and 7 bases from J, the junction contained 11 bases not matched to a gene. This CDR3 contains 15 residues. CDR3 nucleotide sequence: TGTGCCAGCAGTGAGTTGGGACTAGGAGGTAGGGAGCAGTACTTC. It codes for CASSELGLGGREQYF.

The chain's CDR3 is CATGRGGEQYF. Here the CDR3 DNA reads TGTGCCACCGGACGGGGCGGCGAGCAGTACTTC. The chain carries TRBV15 and TRBJ2-7; D might be TRBD1 or TRBD2, each matching 5 bases. Germline values: CDR1 LNHNV, CDR2 YYDKDF (reference sequence). The CDR3 consists of 11 residues. V shed 8 bases and J shed 6 bases, with 11 bases lying between them. Drawing the rest from reference TRBV15 and TRBJ2-7, the complete variable domain is DAMVIQNPRYQVTQFGKPVTLSCSQTLNHNVMYWYQQKSSQAPKLLFHYYDKDFNNEADTPDNFQSRRPNTSFCFLDIRSPGLGDTAMYLCATGRGGEQYFGPGTRLTVT.

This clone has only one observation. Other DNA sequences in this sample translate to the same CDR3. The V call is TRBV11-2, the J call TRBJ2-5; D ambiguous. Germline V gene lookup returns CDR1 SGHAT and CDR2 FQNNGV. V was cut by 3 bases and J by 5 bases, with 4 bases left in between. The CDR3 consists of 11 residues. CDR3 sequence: CASSFMETQYF. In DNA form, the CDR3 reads TGTGCCAGCAGCTTCATGGAGACCCAGTACTTC.

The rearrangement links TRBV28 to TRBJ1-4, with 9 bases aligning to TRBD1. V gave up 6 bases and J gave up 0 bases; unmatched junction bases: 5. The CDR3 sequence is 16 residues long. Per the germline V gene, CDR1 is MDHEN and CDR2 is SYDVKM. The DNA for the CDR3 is TGTGCCAGCAGCCGGGACAGGGTATCAACTAATGAAAAACTGTTTTTT. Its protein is CASSRDRVSTNEKLFF.

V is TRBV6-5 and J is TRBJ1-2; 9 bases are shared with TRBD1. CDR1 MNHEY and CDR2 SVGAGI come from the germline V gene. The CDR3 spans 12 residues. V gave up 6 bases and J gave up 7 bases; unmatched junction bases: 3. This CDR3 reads CASRATGGGYTF. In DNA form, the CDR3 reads TGTGCCAGCAGAGCGACAGGGGGTGGCTACACCTTC.

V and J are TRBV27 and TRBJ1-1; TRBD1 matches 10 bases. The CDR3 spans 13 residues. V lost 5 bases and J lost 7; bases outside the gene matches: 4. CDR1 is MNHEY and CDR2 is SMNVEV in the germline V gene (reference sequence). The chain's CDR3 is CASSPRDRGEAFF. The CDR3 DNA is TGTGCCAGCAGTCCACGGGACAGGGGTGAAGCTTTCTTT.

The CDR3, as DNA: TGTGCCACCACCACGGGACTTAGCACAGATACGCAGTATTTT. Its protein product is CATTTGLSTDTQYF. The chain is built from TRBV19 and TRBJ2-3; D may be TRBD2 (6 bases). Trimming took off 10 bases at V and 0 bases at J, with 14 bases between the two ends. This CDR3 is built from 14 residues. Germline V CDR1 and CDR2: LNHDA, SQIVND (reference sequence).

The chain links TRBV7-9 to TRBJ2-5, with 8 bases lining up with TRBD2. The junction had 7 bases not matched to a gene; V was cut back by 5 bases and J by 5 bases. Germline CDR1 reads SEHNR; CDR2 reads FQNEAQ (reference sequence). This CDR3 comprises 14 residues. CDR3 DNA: TGTGCCAGCAGCCGGGGTAGCGGGATTGAGACCCAGTACTTC. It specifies CASSRGSGIETQYF. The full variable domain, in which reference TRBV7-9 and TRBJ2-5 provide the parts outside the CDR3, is DTGVSQNPRHKITKRGQNVTFRCDPISEHNRLYWYRQTLGQGPEFLTYFQNEAQLEKSRLLSDRFSAERPKGSFSTLEIQRTEQGDSAMYLCASSRGSGIETQYFGPGTRLLVL.

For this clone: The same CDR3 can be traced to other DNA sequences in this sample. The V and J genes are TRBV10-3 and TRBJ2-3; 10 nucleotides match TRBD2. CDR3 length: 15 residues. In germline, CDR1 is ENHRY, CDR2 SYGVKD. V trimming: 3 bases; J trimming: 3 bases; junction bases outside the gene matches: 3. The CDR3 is CAISDLAGGTDTQYF. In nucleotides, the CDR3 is TGTGCCATCAGTGATTTAGCGGGGGGAACAGATACGCAGTATTTT.

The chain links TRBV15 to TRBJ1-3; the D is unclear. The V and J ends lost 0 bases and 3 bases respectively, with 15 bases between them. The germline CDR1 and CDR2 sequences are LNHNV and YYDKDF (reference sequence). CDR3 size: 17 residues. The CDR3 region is CATSRDRALPGGNTIYF. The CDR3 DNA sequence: TGTGCCACCAGCAGAGATCGGGCGCTACCGGGTGGAAACACCATATATTTT.

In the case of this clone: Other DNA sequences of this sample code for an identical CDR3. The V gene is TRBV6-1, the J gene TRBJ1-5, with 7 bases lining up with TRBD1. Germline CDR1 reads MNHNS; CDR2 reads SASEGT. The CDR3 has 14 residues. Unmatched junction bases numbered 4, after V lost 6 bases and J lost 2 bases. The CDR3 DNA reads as TGTGCCAGCAGACAAACAGGGGGCAATCAGCCCCAGCATTTT. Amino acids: CASRQTGGNQPQHF.

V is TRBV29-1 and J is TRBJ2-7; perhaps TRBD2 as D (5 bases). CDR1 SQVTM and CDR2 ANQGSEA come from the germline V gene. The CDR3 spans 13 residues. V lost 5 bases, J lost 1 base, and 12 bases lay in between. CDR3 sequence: CSVIKLGSYEQYF. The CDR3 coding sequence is TGCAGCGTTATAAAACTAGGGTCCTACGAGCAGTACTTC.

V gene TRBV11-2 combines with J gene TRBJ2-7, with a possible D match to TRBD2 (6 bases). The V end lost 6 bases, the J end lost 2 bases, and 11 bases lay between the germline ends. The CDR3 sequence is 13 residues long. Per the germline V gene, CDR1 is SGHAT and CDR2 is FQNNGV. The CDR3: CASRQGGAYEQYF. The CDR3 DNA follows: TGTGCCAGCAGGCAGGGCGGGGCCTACGAGCAGTACTTC.

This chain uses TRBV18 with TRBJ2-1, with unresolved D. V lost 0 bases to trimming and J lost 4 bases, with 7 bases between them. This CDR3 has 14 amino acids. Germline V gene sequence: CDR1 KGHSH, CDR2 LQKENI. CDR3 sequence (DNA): TGTGCCAGCTCACCACCGACGGTATACAATGAGCAGTTCTTC. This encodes CASSPPTVYNEQFF.

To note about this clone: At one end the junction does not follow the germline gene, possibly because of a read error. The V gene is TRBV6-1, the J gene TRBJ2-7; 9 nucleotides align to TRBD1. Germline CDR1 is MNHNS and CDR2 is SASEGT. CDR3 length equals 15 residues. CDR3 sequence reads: CASREGTGSSYEQYF. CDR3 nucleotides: TGTGCCAGCAGAGAAGGGACAGGGTCCTCCTACGAGCAGTACTTC.

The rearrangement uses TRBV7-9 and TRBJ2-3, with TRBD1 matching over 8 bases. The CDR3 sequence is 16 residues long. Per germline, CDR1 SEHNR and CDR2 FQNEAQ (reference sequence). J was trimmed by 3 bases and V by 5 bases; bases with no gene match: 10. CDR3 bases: TGTGCCAGCAGCCCAATACGGACAGGGCAGACAGATACGCAGTATTTT. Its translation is CASSPIRTGQTDTQYF. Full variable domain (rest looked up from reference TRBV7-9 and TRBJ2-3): DTGVSQNPRHKITKRGQNVTFRCDPISEHNRLYWYRQTLGQGPEFLTYFQNEAQLEKSRLLSDRFSAERPKGSFSTLEIQRTEQGDSAMYLCASSPIRTGQTDTQYFGPGTRLTVL.

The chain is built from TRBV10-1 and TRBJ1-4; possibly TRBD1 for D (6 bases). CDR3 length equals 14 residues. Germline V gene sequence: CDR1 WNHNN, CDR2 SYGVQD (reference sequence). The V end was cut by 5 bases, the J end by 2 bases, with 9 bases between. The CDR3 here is CASSQGSTNEKLFF. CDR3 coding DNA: TGCGCCAGCAGTCAGGGGTCGACTAATGAAAAACTGTTTTTT.